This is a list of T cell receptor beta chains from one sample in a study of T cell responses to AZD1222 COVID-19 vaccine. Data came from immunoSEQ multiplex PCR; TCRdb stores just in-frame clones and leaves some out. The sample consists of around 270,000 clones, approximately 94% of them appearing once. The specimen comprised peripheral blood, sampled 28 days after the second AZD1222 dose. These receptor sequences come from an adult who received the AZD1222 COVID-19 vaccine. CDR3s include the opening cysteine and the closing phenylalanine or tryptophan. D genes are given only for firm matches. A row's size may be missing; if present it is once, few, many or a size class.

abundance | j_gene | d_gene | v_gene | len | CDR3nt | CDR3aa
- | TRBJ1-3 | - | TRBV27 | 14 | TGTGCCAGCAGCGTCGGTGGCTCTGGAAACACCATATATTTT | CASSVGGSGNTIYF
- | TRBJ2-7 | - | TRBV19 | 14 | TGTGCCAGTAGTATGGGGGGAAATCTCTACGAGCAGTACTTC | CASSMGGNLYEQYF
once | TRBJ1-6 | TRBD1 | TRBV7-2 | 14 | TGTGCCAGCAGCTTCCAGGGGGCTGGGTCACCCCTCCACTTT | CASSFQGAGSPLHF
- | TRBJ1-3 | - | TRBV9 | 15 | TGTGCCAGCAGCGTAGCGCGAGGGGCGGGAAACACCATATATTTT | CASSVARGAGNTIYF
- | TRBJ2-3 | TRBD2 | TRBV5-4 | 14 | TGTGCCAGCTCCGGACTAGCGGGGTCCGATACGCAGTATTTT | CASSGLAGSDTQYF
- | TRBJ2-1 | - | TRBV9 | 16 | TGTGCCAGCAGGGGCAGCGGGTCCGGGACCTACAATGAGCAGTTCTTC | CASRGSGSGTYNEQFF
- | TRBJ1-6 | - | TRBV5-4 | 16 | TGTGCCAGCAGCTTCTGGGGGTTGAGGATTTGTTCACCCCTCCACTTT | CASSFWGLRICSPLHF
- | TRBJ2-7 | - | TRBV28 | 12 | TGTGCCGTCGGGGACGCTACCTACGAGCAGTACTTC | CAVGDATYEQYF
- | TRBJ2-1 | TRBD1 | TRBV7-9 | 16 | TGTGCCAGCAGTTTTGGACAGGCGAGCTCCTACAATGAGCAGTTCTTC | CASSFGQASSYNEQFF
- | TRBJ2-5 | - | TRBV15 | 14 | TGTGCCACCAGCAGAGGGCGGTCCCAAGAGACCCAGTACTTC | CATSRGRSQETQYF
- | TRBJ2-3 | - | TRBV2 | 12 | TGTGCCAGCACAGGGAGCACAGATACGCAGTATTTT | CASTGSTDTQYF
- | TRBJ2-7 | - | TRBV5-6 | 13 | TGTGCCAGCAGCCTCTATAAAAGCGACGAGCAGTACTTC | CASSLYKSDEQYF
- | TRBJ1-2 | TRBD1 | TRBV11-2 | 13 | TGTGCCAGCAGCTCCCGGGACAGGCAGGGCTACACCTTC | CASSSRDRQGYTF
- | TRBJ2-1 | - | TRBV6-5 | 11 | TGTGCCAGCATTAATACCAGAGAGCAGTTCTTC | CASINTREQFF
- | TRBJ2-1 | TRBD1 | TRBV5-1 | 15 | TGCGCCAGCAGCTCACAGGGGGACGACTACAATGAGCAGTTCTTC | CASSSQGDDYNEQFF
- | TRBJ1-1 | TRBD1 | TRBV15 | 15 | TGTGCCACCAGCACCCAGGACAGGCAGAACACTGAAGCTTTCTTT | CATSTQDRQNTEAFF
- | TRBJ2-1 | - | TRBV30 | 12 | TGTGCCTGGAGGGGACTCTACAATGAGCAGTTCTTC | CAWRGLYNEQFF
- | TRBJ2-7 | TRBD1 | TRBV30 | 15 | TGTGCCTGGAGCGCACAGGGGGCTCCCGCCTACGAGCAGTACTTC | CAWSAQGAPAYEQYF
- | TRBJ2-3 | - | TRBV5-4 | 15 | TGTGCCAGCAGCGCGGGGGCGGGACGCACAGATACGCAGTATTTT | CASSAGAGRTDTQYF
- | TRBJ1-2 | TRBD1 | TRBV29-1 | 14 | TGCAGCGTTGAAGATTCAGGGGGTCTCTATGGCTACACCTTC | CSVEDSGGLYGYTF
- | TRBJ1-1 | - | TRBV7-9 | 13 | TGTGCCAGCAGCCCCTTGGGGGACACTGAAGCTTTCTTT | CASSPLGDTEAFF
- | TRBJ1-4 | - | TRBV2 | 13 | TGTGCCAGCAGTGACGACCTAGGGGAAAAACTGTTTTTT | CASSDDLGEKLFF
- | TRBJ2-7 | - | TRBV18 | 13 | TGTGCCAGCTCACCACCGGCCTGGGGCGAGCAGTACTTC | CASSPPAWGEQYF
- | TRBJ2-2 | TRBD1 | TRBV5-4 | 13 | TGTGCAGTAGGACAGGGGATTACCGGGGAGCTGTTTTTT | CAVGQGITGELFF
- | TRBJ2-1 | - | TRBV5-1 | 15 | TGCGCCAGCAGCTTGCAAGCGGGCTCCTACAATGAGCAGTTCTTC | CASSLQAGSYNEQFF
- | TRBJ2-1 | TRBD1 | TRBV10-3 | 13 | TGTGCCATCAAGGGGGCAAAATGGGATGAGCAGTTCTTC | CAIKGAKWDEQFF
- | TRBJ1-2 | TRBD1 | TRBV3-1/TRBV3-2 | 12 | TGTGCCAGCCAGGGGGAGTGGGATGGCTACACCTTC | CASQGEWDGYTF
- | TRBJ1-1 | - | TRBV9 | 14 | TGTGCCAGCAGCCTACGGACAGAGAACACTGAAGCTTTCTTT | CASSLRTENTEAFF
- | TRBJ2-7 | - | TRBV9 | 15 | TGTGCCAGCAGCGTCGGCCTGACAGCGGACTACGAGCAGTACTTC | CASSVGLTADYEQYF
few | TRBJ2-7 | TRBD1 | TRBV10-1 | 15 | TGCGCCAGCAGTGTAGGACAGGGGACGGACTACGAGCAGTACTTC | CASSVGQGTDYEQYF
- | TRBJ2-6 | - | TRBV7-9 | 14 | TGTGCCAGCAGGCCTGGCTCTGGGGCCAACGTCCTGACTTTC | CASRPGSGANVLTF
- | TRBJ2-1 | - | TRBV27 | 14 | TGTGCCAGCAGTCTCAGGACCTTTACCCATGAGCAGTTCTTC | CASSLRTFTHEQFF
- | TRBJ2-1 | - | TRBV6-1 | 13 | TGTGCCAGCAGTGAAACGGCGGAAACTGAGCAGTTCTTC | CASSETAETEQFF
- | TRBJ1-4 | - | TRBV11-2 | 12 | TGTGCTCCCAGGCGGGGAAATGAAAAACTGTTTTTT | CAPRRGNEKLFF
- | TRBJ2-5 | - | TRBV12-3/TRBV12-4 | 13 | TGTGCCAGCAGCTCGGGACACGGAGAGACCCAGTACTTC | CASSSGHGETQYF
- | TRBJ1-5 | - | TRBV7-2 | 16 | TGTGCCAGCAGCCGGATTTCAGGCTCGGGCAATCAGCCCCAGCATTTT | CASSRISGSGNQPQHF
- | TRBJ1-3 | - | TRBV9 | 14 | TGTGCCAGCAGCGTAGACCCCGTGGGAAACACCATATATTTT | CASSVDPVGNTIYF
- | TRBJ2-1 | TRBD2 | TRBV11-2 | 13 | TGTGCCAGCAGCTTATTTAGCGGGTATGAGCAGTTCTTC | CASSLFSGYEQFF
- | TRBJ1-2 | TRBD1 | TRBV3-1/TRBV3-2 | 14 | TGTGCCAGCAGCCAAGGGCCAGGGGGCACTGGCTACACCTTC | CASSQGPGGTGYTF
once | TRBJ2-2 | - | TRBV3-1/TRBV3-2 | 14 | TGTGCCAGCAGCCAAGCGCTGGGGACCGGGGAGCTGTTTTTT | CASSQALGTGELFF